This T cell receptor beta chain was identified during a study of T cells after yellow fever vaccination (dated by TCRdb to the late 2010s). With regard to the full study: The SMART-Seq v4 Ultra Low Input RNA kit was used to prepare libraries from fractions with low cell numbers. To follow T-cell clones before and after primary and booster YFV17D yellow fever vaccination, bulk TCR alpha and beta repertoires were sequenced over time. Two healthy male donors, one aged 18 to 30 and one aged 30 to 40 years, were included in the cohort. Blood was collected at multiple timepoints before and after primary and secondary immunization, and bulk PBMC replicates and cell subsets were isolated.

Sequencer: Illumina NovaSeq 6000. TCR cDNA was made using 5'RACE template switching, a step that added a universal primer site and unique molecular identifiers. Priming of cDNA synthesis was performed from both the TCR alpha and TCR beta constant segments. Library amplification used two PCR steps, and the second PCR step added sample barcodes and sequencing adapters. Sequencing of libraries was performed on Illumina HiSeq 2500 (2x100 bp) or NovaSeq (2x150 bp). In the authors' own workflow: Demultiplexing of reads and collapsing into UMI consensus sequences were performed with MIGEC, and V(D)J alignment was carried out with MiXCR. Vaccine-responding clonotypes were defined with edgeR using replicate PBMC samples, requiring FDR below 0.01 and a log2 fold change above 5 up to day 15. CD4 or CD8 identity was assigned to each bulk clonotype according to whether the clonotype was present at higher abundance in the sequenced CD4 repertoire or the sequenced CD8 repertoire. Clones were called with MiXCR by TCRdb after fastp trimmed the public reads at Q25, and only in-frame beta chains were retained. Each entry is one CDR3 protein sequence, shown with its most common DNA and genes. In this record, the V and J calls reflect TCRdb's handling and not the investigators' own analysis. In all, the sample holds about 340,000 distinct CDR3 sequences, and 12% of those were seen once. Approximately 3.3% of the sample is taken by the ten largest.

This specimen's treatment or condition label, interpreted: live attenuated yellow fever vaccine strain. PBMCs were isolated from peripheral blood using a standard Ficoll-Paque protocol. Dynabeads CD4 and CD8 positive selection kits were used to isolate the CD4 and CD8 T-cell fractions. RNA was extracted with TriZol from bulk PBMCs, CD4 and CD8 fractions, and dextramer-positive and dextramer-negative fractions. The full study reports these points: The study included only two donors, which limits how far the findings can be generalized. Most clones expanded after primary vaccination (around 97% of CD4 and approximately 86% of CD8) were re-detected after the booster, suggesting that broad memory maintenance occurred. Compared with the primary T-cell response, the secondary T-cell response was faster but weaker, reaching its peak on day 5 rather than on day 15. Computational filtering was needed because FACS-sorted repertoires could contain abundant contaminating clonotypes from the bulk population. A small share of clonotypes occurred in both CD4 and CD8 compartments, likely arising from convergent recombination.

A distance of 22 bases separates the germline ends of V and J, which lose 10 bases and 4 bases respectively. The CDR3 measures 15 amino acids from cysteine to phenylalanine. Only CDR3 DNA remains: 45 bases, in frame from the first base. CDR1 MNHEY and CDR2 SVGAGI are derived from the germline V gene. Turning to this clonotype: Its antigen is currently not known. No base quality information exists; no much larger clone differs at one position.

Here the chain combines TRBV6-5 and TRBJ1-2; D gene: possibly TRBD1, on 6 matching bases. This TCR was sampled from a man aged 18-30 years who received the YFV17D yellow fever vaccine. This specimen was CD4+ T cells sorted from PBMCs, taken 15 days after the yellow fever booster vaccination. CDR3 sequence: CATFPLGGRTYGYTF. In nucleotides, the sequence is TGTGCCACCTTCCCCTTGGGGGGGCGGACCTATGGCTACACCTTC.